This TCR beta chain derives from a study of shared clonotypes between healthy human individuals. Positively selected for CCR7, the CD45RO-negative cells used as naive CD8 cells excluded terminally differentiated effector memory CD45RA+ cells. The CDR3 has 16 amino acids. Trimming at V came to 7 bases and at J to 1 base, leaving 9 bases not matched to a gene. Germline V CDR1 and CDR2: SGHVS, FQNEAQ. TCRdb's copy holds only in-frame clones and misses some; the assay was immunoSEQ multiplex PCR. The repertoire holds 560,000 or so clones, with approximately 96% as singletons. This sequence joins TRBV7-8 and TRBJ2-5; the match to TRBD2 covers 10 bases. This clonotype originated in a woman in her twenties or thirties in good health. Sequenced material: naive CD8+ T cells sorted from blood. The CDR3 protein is CASTQGLAGVQETQYF. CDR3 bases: TGTGCCAGCACCCAAGGGCTAGCGGGAGTCCAAGAGACCCAGTACTTC.